One and the same sample provided the 10 T cell receptor beta chains below, sequenced in a study of T-cell memory formation after mild COVID-19. TCRdb reprocessed the 5' RACE reads with MiXCR, giving one entry per CDR3 protein. This repertoire shows approximately 150,000 distinct CDR3 sequences, around 13% found once; its top ten account for roughly 15%. Sequences were obtained from PBMCs or a T cell subset sorted from them (not recorded which). These TCRs come from an adult woman who had mild COVID-19 (a few samples of this study predate the infection). Cell type and time point are not known.

The chain is built from TRBV29-1 and TRBJ1-2; 10 bases fit TRBD1. Germline lookup yields CDR1 SQVTM and CDR2 ANQGSEA. Trimming at V came to 6 bases and at J to 7 bases, leaving 8 bases not matched to a gene. This CDR3 has 13 residues. CDR3 in amino acids: CSVVSGTGAGYTF. In nucleotides, the CDR3 is TGCAGCGTGGTGTCAGGGACAGGGGCTGGCTACACCTTC.

The rearrangement joins TRBV12-3 or TRBV12-4 to TRBJ2-1, with D hard to call. There are 12 residues in the CDR3. The V end lost 2 bases, the J end lost 13 bases, and 12 bases lay between the germline ends. The CDR3 region has the DNA TGTGCCAGCAGTTTAAACCAGTGGGAACAGTTCTTC. Translation: CASSLNQWEQFF.

The V call is TRBV2, the J call TRBJ2-3; 7 bases match TRBD1. V trimming: 7 bases; J trimming: 11 bases; junction bases outside the gene matches: 12. This CDR3 is 13 amino acids long. Germline values: CDR1 SNHLY, CDR2 FYNNEI. CDR3 nucleotide sequence: TGTGCCAGCACCGAAGGGACAGTAGCCCAGCAGTATTTT. Its translation: CASTEGTVAQQYF.

This clonotype was picked up a small number of times. The chain couples TRBV25-1 to TRBJ2-7; a possible D gene is TRBD1 (6 bases). The CDR3 contains 15 residues. Germline CDR1 is MGHDK and CDR2 is SYGVNS. V gave up 5 bases and J gave up 2 bases, with 16 bases separating them. CDR3 region: CASSRLGGDTYEQYF. The CDR3 coding sequence is TGTGCCAGCAGTCGGTTAGGGGGAGATACCTACGAGCAGTACTTC.

The chain is built from TRBV7-9 and TRBJ2-5, with unresolved D. The V gene's germline CDR1 is SEHNR and CDR2 FQNEAQ (reference sequence). Trimming took off 3 bases at V and 2 bases at J, with 13 bases between the two ends. This CDR3 contains 15 residues. The CDR3 nucleotides are TGTGCCAGCAGCTTTGGGCAGGTGATTCAAGAGACCCAGTACTTC. Amino acids: CASSFGQVIQETQYF. Combining the CDR3 with reference TRBV7-9 and TRBJ2-5 gives the whole variable domain DTGVSQNPRHKITKRGQNVTFRCDPISEHNRLYWYRQTLGQGPEFLTYFQNEAQLEKSRLLSDRFSAERPKGSFSTLEIQRTEQGDSAMYLCASSFGQVIQETQYFGPGTRLLVL.

This clonotype appeared a few times. The V gene is TRBV30, the J gene TRBJ2-6; 10 positions match TRBD1. CDR1 and CDR2 (germline): GTSNPN, SVGIG (reference sequence). J lost 3 bases, V lost 5 bases, and 1 base had no gene match. The CDR3 length is 14 residues. This chain's CDR3 is CAWGQGVGANVLTF. Here the CDR3 DNA reads TGTGCCTGGGGACAGGGGGTTGGGGCCAACGTCCTGACTTTC.

The V and J genes are TRBV10-3 and TRBJ2-7; D ambiguous. The ends were cut back, 3 bases at V and 2 bases at J, with 11 bases in the middle. CDR3 length: 14 amino acids. From germline, CDR1 is ENHRY and CDR2 SYGVKD. For the CDR3, the DNA is TGTGCCATCAGTGACCAAACAGCTACCTACGAGCAGTACTTC. This encodes CAISDQTATYEQYF.

This clonotype was counted between two and nine times. The rearrangement uses TRBV12-3 or TRBV12-4 and TRBJ2-2; 11 bases fit TRBD2. The CDR3 is 14 residues long. Germline trimming cut 10 bases from V and 5 bases from J; bases unmatched to any gene: 6. CDR3 amino acids: CATRLAGYTGELFF. CDR3 in DNA: TGTGCCACCCGACTAGCGGGGTATACCGGGGAGCTGTTTTTT.

The V gene is TRBV3-1, the J gene TRBJ1-2, with 7 bases matching TRBD1. CDR1 and CDR2 (germline): LGHDT, YNNKEL (reference sequence). J was trimmed by 7 bases and V by 1 base; bases with no gene match: 3. The CDR3 contains 13 residues. The DNA of the CDR3 is TGTGCCAGCAGCCAAGGGACAGGCTCTGGCTACACCTTC. It yields the protein CASSQGTGSGYTF.

In its sample, this clonotype was seen a few times. The chain recombines TRBV4-1 with TRBJ2-6; unclear D gene. This CDR3 is 15 amino acids long. From germline, CDR1 is MGHRA and CDR2 YSYEKL. The V end lost 0 bases, the J end lost 1 base, and 4 bases lay between the germline ends. CDR3 coding DNA: TGCGCCAGCAGCCAAGACTATTCTGGGGCCAACGTCCTGACTTTC. It yields the protein CASSQDYSGANVLTF.